This record looks at one T cell receptor (beta chain) sequence and its context. There is no known antigen for this receptor. No clone much larger than this one lies a single base away; base qualities are absent. V and J lose 3 bases and 4 bases, and a span of 7 bases separates them. CDR1 and CDR2 (SNHLY, FYNNEI) derive from the germline V gene. From cysteine to phenylalanine, the CDR3 is 13 amino acids long. The read is trimmed to its CDR3 DNA, 39 bases read in frame from base 1. Each collaborating institution followed its own protocols to collect whole blood in K2EDTA tubes. For TCRbeta analysis, collaborator samples were shipped as frozen whole blood, as isolated PBMCs, or as DNA extracted from either sample type. These data belong to a study of blood T cell repertoires in COVID-19 (TCRdb year 2020). Regarding the research as a whole: The collaborator samples originated in the United States, Italy and Spain and spanned the acute and convalescent phases of COVID-19. Nearly every sample came with metadata listing a de-identified subject ID, COVID-19 status, age in years and sex. The prospective study material was composed of cDNA or gDNA derived from T cells, B-cell-depleted T cells, or PBMCs. Where available, HLA class I and class II types were taken from metadata supplied by the sample provider and were not determined by assay-based typing. Samples were obtained from the ongoing ImmuneRACE study (first 160 participants) and from over a thousand subjects provided by 6 global collaborators. The dataset comprised deeply sampled blood TCRbeta repertoires from subjects exposed to, actively infected with, or recovered from COVID-19. The repertoires were released in a freely available public database intended as a resource for research on the immune response to SARS-CoV-2. What the research found in general, with its limitations: The quantity of clinical and demographic metadata differed by source and by participant and was supplied without curation.

TCRbeta CDR3 regions were amplified from genomic DNA by means of the immunoSEQ Assay, a bias-controlled multiplex PCR. As for how the authors treated the data: The number of nucleated cells in each sample was estimated by amplification of reference gene primers within the assay. Sequence reads were collapsed and filtered to measure the absolute abundance of every unique TCRbeta CDR3 rearrangement. For each sample, productive Simpson clonality was calculated as the square root of Simpson's diversity index over productive rearrangements. TCRdb limited this immuneACCESS table to in-frame rearrangements with V and J called. A share of clones is missing; checked studies link under half to unresolved V genes, and the rest is unexplained. V, J and clone size are those of that table, while D and trimming were read from the DNA. In all, the sample holds some 250,000 clones, and around four fifths of those were seen once. Approximately 9% of the sample comes from the top ten.

The rearrangement joined TRBV2 to TRBJ1-5, with TRBD1 as a weak D call on 6 bases. The TCR sequence derives from a man aged 35-49 years with active or convalescent COVID-19. Sample: peripheral blood. At the DNA level, the sequence is TGTGCCAGCAGTGACACAGGGAATCAGCCCCAGCATTTT. This translates into CASSDTGNQPQHF. Here the CDR3 is joined to the reference TRBV2 and TRBJ1-5 genes, and the full variable domain is: EPEVTQTPSHQVTQMGQEVILRCVPISNHLYFYWYRQILGQKVEFLVSFYNNEISEKSEIFDDQFSVERPDGSNFTLKIRSTKLEDSAMYFCASSDTGNQPQHFGDGTRLSIL.